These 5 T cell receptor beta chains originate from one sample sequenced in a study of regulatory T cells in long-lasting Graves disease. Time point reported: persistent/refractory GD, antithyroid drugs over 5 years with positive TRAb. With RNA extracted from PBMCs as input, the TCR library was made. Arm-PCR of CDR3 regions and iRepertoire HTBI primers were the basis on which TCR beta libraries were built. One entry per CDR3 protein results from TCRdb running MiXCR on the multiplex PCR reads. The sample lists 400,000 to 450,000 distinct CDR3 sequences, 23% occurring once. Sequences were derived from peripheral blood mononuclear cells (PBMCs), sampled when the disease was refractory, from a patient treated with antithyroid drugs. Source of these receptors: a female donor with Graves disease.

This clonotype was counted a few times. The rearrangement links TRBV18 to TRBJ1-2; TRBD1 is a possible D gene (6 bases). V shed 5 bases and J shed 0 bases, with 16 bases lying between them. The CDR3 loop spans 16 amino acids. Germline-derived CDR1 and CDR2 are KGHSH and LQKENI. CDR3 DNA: TGTGCCAGCTCATCGACCTCAGGACAGACTAACTATGGCTACACCTTC. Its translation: CASSSTSGQTNYGYTF.

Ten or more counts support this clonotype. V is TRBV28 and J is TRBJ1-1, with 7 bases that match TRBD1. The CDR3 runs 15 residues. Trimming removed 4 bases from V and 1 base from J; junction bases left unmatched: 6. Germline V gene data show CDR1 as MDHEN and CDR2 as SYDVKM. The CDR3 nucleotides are TGTGCCAGCAGTTCCGACCAGGGGGAGAACACTGAAGCTTTCTTT. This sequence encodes CASSSDQGENTEAFF.

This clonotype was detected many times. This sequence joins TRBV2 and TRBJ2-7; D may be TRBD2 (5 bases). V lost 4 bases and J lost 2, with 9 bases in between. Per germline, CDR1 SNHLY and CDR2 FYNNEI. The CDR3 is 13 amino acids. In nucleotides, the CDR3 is TGTGCCAGCAGTGCTAAGCGGACCTACGAGCAGTACTTC. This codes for CASSAKRTYEQYF.

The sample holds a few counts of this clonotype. This CDR3 is CASSAGTGSWIYTF. The CDR3 DNA sequence: TGCGCCAGCAGCGCCGGGACAGGTAGTTGGATCTACACCTTC. The V and J genes are TRBV5-1 and TRBJ1-2; 8 bases are shared with TRBD1. CDR1 SGHRS and CDR2 YFSETQ come from the germline V gene. V lost 4 bases to trimming and J lost 10 bases; unmatched junction nucleotides: 12. This CDR3 is 14 amino acids long.

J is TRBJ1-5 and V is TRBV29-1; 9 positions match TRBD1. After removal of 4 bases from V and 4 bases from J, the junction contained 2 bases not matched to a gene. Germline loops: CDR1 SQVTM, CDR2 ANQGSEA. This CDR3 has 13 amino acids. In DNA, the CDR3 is TGCAGCGTTGGGGACAGGGCAAATCAGCCCCAGCATTTT. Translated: CSVGDRANQPQHF.